The 6 T cell receptor beta chains given below trace back to one sample, sequenced in a study of blood T cell repertoires in COVID-19. TCRdb's table, derived via immunoSEQ multiplex PCR, lists solely in-frame clones and lacks some. The sample consists of roughly 120,000 clones, over 80% of them appearing once. Sequencing was carried out using peripheral blood. These receptors were collected from a man aged 30-40 years with acute or convalescent COVID-19.

The V call is TRBV13, the J call TRBJ2-7; tentatively, D is TRBD2 (5 bases). Trimming shortened V by 5 bases and J by 6 bases, and 8 bases separated the two germline ends. Germline lookup yields CDR1 PRHDT and CDR2 FYEKMQ (reference sequence). The CDR3 is 11 amino acids. CDR3: CASSAAGEQYV. Written as DNA, the CDR3 is TGTGCCAGCAGCGCGGCGGGCGAGCAGTACGTC.

The chain employs TRBV7-3 and TRBJ1-6; D unclear. This CDR3 contains 13 residues. V was trimmed by 3 bases and J by 9 bases, leaving 9 bases between them. In germline, CDR1 is SGHTA, CDR2 FQGTGA. The chain's CDR3 is CASSFGPISPLHF. Here the CDR3 DNA reads TGTGCCAGCAGCTTCGGTCCAATTTCACCCCTCCACTTT. Full variable domain (rest looked up from reference TRBV7-3 and TRBJ1-6): GAGVSQTPSNKVTEKGKYVELRCDPISGHTALYWYRQSLGQGPEFLIYFQGTGAADDSGLPNDRFFAVRPEGSVSTLKIQRTERGDSAVYLCASSFGPISPLHFGNGTRLTVT.

The chain couples TRBV7-3 to TRBJ2-6; the match to TRBD2 covers 8 bases. The CDR3 sequence is 16 residues long. The germline gives CDR1 SGHTA, CDR2 FQGTGA. The junction had 1 base not matched to a gene; V was cut back by 3 bases and J by 0 bases. The CDR3 DNA reads as TGTGCCAGCAGCTTTAGCGGGGACTCTGGGGCCAACGTCCTGACTTTC. It yields the protein CASSFSGDSGANVLTF.

The chain combines TRBV6-5 with TRBJ1-4; D ambiguous. The CDR3 is made up of 15 amino acids. CDR1 and CDR2 from the germline V gene are MNHEY and SVGAGI. V lost 0 bases and J 4 bases, leaving 9 bases between the germline ends. CDR3 amino acids: CASSYSGRGNEKLFF. The CDR3 nucleotides are TGTGCCAGCAGTTACTCCGGACGGGGTAATGAAAAACTGTTTTTT.

The chain carries TRBV7-3 and TRBJ2-5; D remains ambiguous. The CDR3 consists of 13 residues. Trimming stripped 5 bases from V and 2 bases from J, with 9 bases between. Germline V CDR1 and CDR2: SGHTA, FQGTGA. CDR3 loop: CASSLDGQETQYF. The CDR3 DNA is TGTGCCAGCAGCCTAGACGGTCAAGAGACCCAGTACTTC.

The chain uses TRBV5-1 and TRBJ2-6, with 11 bases lining up with TRBD1. Trimming took 9 bases from V and 0 from J; bases not matched to a gene: 8. The germline V gene encodes CDR1 SGHRS and CDR2 YFSETQ. The length of the CDR3 is 17 residues. This CDR3 reads CATGTGGFYSGANVLTF. DNA of the CDR3: TGCGCCACCGGGACAGGGGGATTTTACTCTGGGGCCAACGTCCTGACTTTC.